Below are 22 T cell receptor beta chains sequenced from a single sample in a study of read filtering for tumor transcriptome and immune sequencing. From about 0.4 ug of RNA, a library with molecular barcoded alpha/delta and beta/gamma adaptors was made. One entry per CDR3 protein, called by TCRdb with MiXCR from the reads. Of around 65,000 distinct CDR3 sequences detected, about 19% appear once; the ten largest clones hold approximately 11%. Specimen: a population of CD138-negative cells sorted from bone marrow. The receptors were sampled from a donor at least 40 years old with multiple myeloma.

Details on this clonotype: A read error may be the cause here, since a much bigger clone is one base away. The J gene is TRBJ1-4, the V gene TRBV11-2, with D perhaps TRBD1 (5 bases). This CDR3 comprises 15 residues. Germline-derived CDR1 and CDR2 are SGHAT and FQNNGV. CDR3 DNA sequence: TGTGCCAGCAACTTAAATAGGGGAGTGTATGAAAAACTGTTTTTT. Its translation: CASNLNRGVYEKLFF.

Details on this clonotype: Sequence at one end of the junction differs from germline and may be a read error. The V and J genes are TRBV19 and TRBJ1-1, with D unresolved. There are 13 residues in the CDR3. Per germline, CDR1 LNHDA and CDR2 SQIVND (reference sequence). In DNA, the CDR3 is TGTGCCAGTACCCCACTGTTGAACACTGAAGCTCTCTTT. Translation gives CASTPLLNTEALF.

This clonotype has a handful of counts. This sequence joins TRBV20-1 and TRBJ1-3, with D hard to call. Germline CDR1 and CDR2: DFQATT and SNEGSKA (reference sequence). The CDR3 has 14 residues. V was shortened by 3 bases and J by 0 bases, with 9 bases between the two germline ends. Written as DNA, the CDR3 is TGCAGTGCTAGTCCCAGTACCTCTGGAAACACCATATATTTT. It specifies CSASPSTSGNTIYF.

Ten or more counts support this clonotype. The J gene is TRBJ1-1, the V gene TRBV19, with 7 bases lining up with TRBD1. The CDR3 is 15 residues long. Germline CDR1 reads LNHDA; CDR2 reads SQIVND (reference sequence). Trimming took 5 bases from V and 0 from J; bases not matched to a gene: 6. The CDR3 loop reads CASSEATGMNTEAFF. CDR3 DNA sequence: TGTGCCAGTAGTGAAGCGACAGGGATGAACACTGAAGCTTTCTTT. The whole variable domain, filled in from reference TRBV19 and TRBJ1-1, reads DGGITQSPKYLFRKEGQNVTLSCEQNLNHDAMYWYRQDPGQGLRLIYYSQIVNDFQKGDIAEGYSVSREKKESFPLTVTSAQKNPTAFYLCASSEATGMNTEAFFGQGTRLTVV.

This chain connects TRBV20-1 to TRBJ2-1, with TRBD2 matching over 7 bases. With 6 bases clipped from V and 6 bases from J, the junction kept 14 bases outside the gene matches. The germline gives CDR1 DFQATT, CDR2 SNEGSKA (reference sequence). This CDR3 spans 15 amino acids. The CDR3 protein is CSACARRTRSNEQFF. CDR3 coding DNA: TGCAGTGCCTGCGCCAGACGGACTAGGAGCAATGAGCAGTTCTTC.

This clonotype has at least ten counts. The rearrangement joins TRBV3-1 to TRBJ2-2, with D perhaps assigned TRBD1 or TRBD2 (6 bases each). Per germline, CDR1 LGHDT and CDR2 YNNKEL (reference sequence). Trimming took off 0 bases at V and 6 bases at J, with 17 bases between the two ends. This CDR3 contains 17 residues. CDR3 nucleotide sequence: TGTGCCAGCAGCCAAGAAAGGCCCCTTCGGGGGCCCGGGGAGCTGTTTTTT. This sequence encodes CASSQERPLRGPGELFF.

The chain links TRBV5-1 to TRBJ2-1, with D unclear. V shed 4 bases and J shed 5 bases, with 10 bases lying between them. The CDR3 totals 13 residues. The germline gives CDR1 SGHRS, CDR2 YFSETQ. The CDR3 here is CASSLISNNEQFF. CDR3 DNA: TGCGCCAGCAGCCTCATTAGTAACAATGAGCAGTTCTTC.

This clonotype showed up many times. The chain joins TRBV7-2 to TRBJ1-2, with 10 bases identical to TRBD1. Trimming at V came to 10 bases and at J to 6 bases, leaving 17 bases not matched to a gene. This CDR3 region has 16 residues. Germline V gene sequence: CDR1 SGHTA, CDR2 FQGNSA. CDR3 loop: CATQASRQGAYDGYTF. The DNA for the CDR3 is TGTGCCACCCAGGCTTCCCGACAGGGGGCCTACGATGGCTACACCTTC.

This clonotype has a count of ten or more. The chain links TRBV11-1 to TRBJ2-3; the D is unclear. Trimming cost V 0 bases and J 3 bases, with 7 bases left between them. This CDR3 region has 14 residues. Germline CDR1 SGHAT, CDR2 FQDESV (reference sequence). The CDR3 region is CASSLAPRTDTQYF. In DNA form, the CDR3 reads TGTGCCAGCAGCTTAGCACCCAGGACAGATACGCAGTATTTT.

This clonotype was recorded at least ten times. The chain uses TRBV28 and TRBJ2-3, with D unclear. The CDR3 consists of 11 residues. Germline CDR1 MDHEN, CDR2 SYDVKM. Trimming took 6 bases from V and 6 from J, leaving 7 bases between them. The CDR3 here is CASRERDTQYF. CDR3 bases: TGTGCCAGCAGGGAGAGGGATACGCAGTATTTT.

This clonotype was recorded at least ten times. This chain uses TRBV13 with TRBJ1-2; 8 bases match TRBD1. The CDR3 is made up of 14 amino acids. CDR1 PRHDT and CDR2 FYEKMQ come from the germline V gene (reference sequence). V dropped 1 base and J dropped 6; count of bases not matched to a gene: 4. CDR3 nucleotide sequence: TGTGCCAGCAGCTTAGAGGCAGGGGGCCATGGCTACACCTTC. Residues: CASSLEAGGHGYTF. The full variable domain, completed using reference TRBV13 and TRBJ1-2, is AAGVIQSPRHLIKEKRETATLKCYPIPRHDTVYWYQQGPGQDPQFLISFYEKMQSDKGSIPDRFSAQQFSDYHSELNMSSLELGDSALYFCASSLEAGGHGYTFGSGTRLTVV.

This clonotype was seen at least ten times. The chain recombines TRBV12-3 or TRBV12-4 with TRBJ1-6, with 7 positions matching TRBD1. The CDR3 has 16 residues. The ends lost 5 bases at V and 12 bases at J; junction bases unmatched: 16. Here the CDR3 DNA reads TGTGCCAGCAGTACTCGTCGACAGGGTGGGAGGGGACCCCTCCACTTT. This gives the protein CASSTRRQGGRGPLHF.

This clonotype was recorded many times. J is TRBJ2-3 and V is TRBV2; TRBD2 matches 13 bases. Trimming cost V 6 bases and J 4 bases; bases outside gene matches: 7. Germline V gene lookup returns CDR1 SNHLY and CDR2 FYNNEI. The CDR3 length is 16 residues. CDR3 protein: CASRPLAGGRSDTQYF. In DNA, the CDR3 is TGTGCCAGCAGGCCACTAGCGGGGGGGCGCTCAGATACGCAGTATTTT. The variable domain in full, completed from reference TRBV2 and TRBJ2-3, reads EPEVTQTPSHQVTQMGQEVILRCVPISNHLYFYWYRQILGQKVEFLVSFYNNEISEKSEIFDDQFSVERPDGSNFTLKIRSTKLEDSAMYFCASRPLAGGRSDTQYFGPGTRLTVL.

Many counts were recorded for this clonotype. V is TRBV4-1 and J is TRBJ1-5, with 9 bases lining up with TRBD1. Germline V gene data show CDR1 as MGHRA and CDR2 as YSYEKL. This CDR3 comprises 16 residues. V gave up 3 bases and J gave up 0 bases; unmatched junction bases: 3. In nucleotides, the CDR3 is TGCGCCAGCAGCCACCCGGGACAGGGTAGCAATCAGCCCCAGCATTTT. Protein: CASSHPGQGSNQPQHF.

Turning to this clonotype: Being one base from a much bigger clone, this may be a read error. This chain connects TRBV30 to TRBJ1-1, with D unresolved. Germline CDR1 reads GTSNPN; CDR2 reads SVGIG (reference sequence). This CDR3 spans 14 amino acids. CDR3: CAWSAVGMNAEAFF. In DNA, the CDR3 is TGTGCCTGGAGCGCAGTGGGGATGAACGCTGAAGCTTTCTTT.

A word on this clonotype: The CDR3 does not close with the conserved phenylalanine or tryptophan, likely indicating a read error. This chain connects TRBV6-5 to TRBJ2-6; TRBD1 or TRBD2 may be the D gene (5 bases each). This CDR3 has 14 residues. Germline V gene sequence: CDR1 MNHEY, CDR2 SVGAGI. CDR3 sequence (DNA): TGTGCCAGCAGAGCGGTCTCTGGGGCCAACGGCCTGACTCTC. Its translation is CASRAVSGANGLTL.

Regarding this clonotype: A read error may be the cause here, since a much bigger clone is one base away. The chain combines TRBV6-5 with TRBJ2-4, with D possibly matching TRBD1 (6 bases). The closer fit of TRBJ2-3 to the DNA end suggests the J call may be wrong. The germline V gene encodes CDR1 MNHEY and CDR2 SVGAGI. The CDR3 extends over 14 amino acids. The CDR3 is CASNYPDSIGTQYF. The CDR3 DNA follows: TGTGCCAGCAATTACCCGGACAGCATCGGTACGCAGTATTTT.

This clonotype has more than one count but fewer than ten. The rearrangement joins TRBV9 to TRBJ2-3, with TRBD2 matching over 11 bases. V was pared by 2 bases and J by 2 bases, with 4 bases of the junction left unmatched. CDR3 length: 16 residues. Germline V gene lookup returns CDR1 SGDLS and CDR2 YYNGEE. CDR3 in amino acids: CASSVLGLAVTDTQYF. The CDR3 bases are TGTGCCAGCAGCGTGTTGGGACTAGCGGTCACAGATACGCAGTATTTT.

This clonotype has a count of ten or more. The chain links TRBV19 to TRBJ2-1; weak D call: TRBD2 (5 bases). Germline CDR1 is LNHDA and CDR2 is SQIVND (reference sequence). There are 10 residues in the CDR3. V lost 5 bases, J lost 12 bases, and 8 bases lay in between. CDR3 residues: CASSSGVQFF. The CDR3 DNA sequence: TGTGCCAGTAGTTCCGGGGTGCAGTTCTTC.

This clonotype was counted at least ten times. The chain joins TRBV6-6 to TRBJ1-1; 8 bases map to TRBD1. With V trimmed by 4 bases and J by 1 base, 5 bases remained unmatched. This CDR3 has 15 amino acids. The germline V gene encodes CDR1 MNHNY and CDR2 SVGAGI (reference sequence). CDR3 sequence (DNA): TGTGCCAGCAGTTCCAACGACAGGGGGAACACTGAAGCTTTCTTT. Amino acid sequence: CASSSNDRGNTEAFF.

This clonotype was found many times. This chain links TRBV20-1 with TRBJ2-1; 10 bases are shared with TRBD2. This CDR3 has 14 amino acids. The germline V gene has CDR1 DFQATT and CDR2 SNEGSKA (reference sequence). Unmatched junction bases numbered 13, after V lost 5 bases and J lost 12 bases. The CDR3 reads CSAGTSGIDWRQFF. The CDR3 DNA follows: TGCAGTGCTGGAACTAGCGGGATTGATTGGAGGCAGTTCTTC.

V usage is TRBV24-1 and J usage is TRBJ2-3, with 8 bases that match TRBD1. Trimming removed 3 bases from V and 4 bases from J; junction bases left unmatched: 11. The length of the CDR3 is 17 residues. Germline CDR1 is KGHDR and CDR2 is SFDVKD. DNA for the CDR3: TGTGCCACCAGTGATCTGGGCAGGGGGCGATTGCCAGATACGCAGTATTTT. Its protein is CATSDLGRGRLPDTQYF.